These T cell receptor beta chains were read from a single sample in a study of Graves' ophthalmopathy and Graves' hyperthyroidism. TCRdb re-called the multiplex PCR reads through MiXCR, storing one row per CDR3 protein. The repertoire holds hundreds of thousands of distinct CDR3 sequences, approximately 21% seen once, with 2.5% to 3.5% in the top ten. What was sequenced was peripheral blood. Source of these receptors: a woman under 30 with stable Graves' hyperthyroidism. Each CDR3 is given with its conserved first and last residue. The D gene is left open where the match is weak. Size values are once, few and many counts, or a class for expanded clones, and some rows have none.

V gene	clone size	J gene	D gene	CDR3 DNA	CDR3 protein
TRBV6-5	many	TRBJ2-7	.	TGTGCCAGCAGTTACAACGGAGCCTACGAGCAGTACTTC	CASSYNGAYEQYF
TRBV10-3	many	TRBJ2-7	TRBD2	TGTGCCACCCGCGGTATAGCGGGATCCTACGAGCAGTACTTC	CATRGIAGSYEQYF
TRBV12-3/TRBV12-4	few	TRBJ1-1	.	TGTGCCAGCAGGTACTGGGGGGCTTCGAACACTGAAGCTTTCTTT	CASRYWGASNTEAFF
TRBV6-5	many	TRBJ2-7	TRBD2	TGTGCCAGCAGCCGCGGGGGGAGCGGCGAGCAGTACTTC	CASSRGGSGEQYF
TRBV7-2	.	TRBJ1-2	.	TGTGCCAGCAGCCCCCGGTCTGGAATAGGCTACACCTTC	CASSPRSGIGYTF
TRBV6-1	many	TRBJ1-2	.	TGTGCCAGCAGTGAAGTTCTGGGTGGCTATGGCTACACCTTC	CASSEVLGGYGYTF
TRBV20-1	many	TRBJ1-2	TRBD1	TGCAGTGCTAGAGTTCCGGACAGGGTATTCGGCTACACCTTC	CSARVPDRVFGYTF
TRBV12-3/TRBV12-4	many	TRBJ2-2	.	TGTGCCAGCAGTTTGGGACTGAGCACCGGGGAGCTGTTTTTT	CASSLGLSTGELFF
TRBV11-2	many	TRBJ2-2	.	TGTGCCAGCAGCTTATTAGGAGGGGACACCGGGGAGCTGTTTTTT	CASSLLGGDTGELFF
TRBV6-2/TRBV6-3	few	TRBJ2-4	.	TGTGCCAGCAGTTATGGCCCAACAGGACTGGTGTATAAAAACATTCAGTACTTC	CASSYGPTGLVYKNIQYF
TRBV7-6	many	TRBJ2-7	.	TGTGCCAGCAGCTTAGTCGGGCGCGCTGAATCGAAATACGAGCAGTACTTC	CASSLVGRAESKYEQYF
TRBV6-5	many	TRBJ1-1	.	TGTGCCTGCACTTTGATGCGGGGGAGCACTGAAGCTTTCTTT	CACTLMRGSTEAFF